One sample yielded the 9 T cell receptor beta chains listed below, sequenced in a study of blood T cell repertoires in COVID-19 (dated by TCRdb to the early 2020s). Preparation of the library involved the immunoSEQ multiplex PCR assay. The immuneACCESS repertoire file appears here via TCRdb, limited to in-frame rearrangements. These files lack a portion of the clones; in checked studies, under half of the deficit traces to unresolved V genes, and the cause of the others is not known. The sample data list 120,000 to 150,000 clones, and roughly 88% of these were observed just once. The ten biggest clones cover roughly 7.9% of the sample. The sample consisted of peripheral blood. The receptors originated from a woman in her fifties or sixties in a cohort sampled during active or convalescent COVID-19.

V gene TRBV7-2 combines with J gene TRBJ2-1, with a weak D call TRBD2 (5 bases). The CDR3 is made up of 15 amino acids. The V and J ends lost 5 bases and 3 bases respectively, with 14 bases between them. Germline V lookup: CDR1 SGHTA, CDR2 FQGNSA. CDR3 protein: CASSTGESSYNEQFF. DNA for the CDR3: TGTGCCAGCAGCACCGGGGAAAGTAGCTACAATGAGCAGTTCTTC. The variable domain in full, completed from reference TRBV7-2 and TRBJ2-1, reads GAGVSQSPSNKVTEKGKDVELRCDPISGHTALYWYRQSLGQGLEFLIYFQGNSAPDKSGLPSDRFSAERTGGSVSTLTIQRTQQEDSAVYLCASSTGESSYNEQFFGPGTRLTVL.

This chain connects TRBV2 to TRBJ2-2; the match to TRBD2 covers 10 bases. Germline CDR1 and CDR2: SNHLY and FYNNEI. The CDR3 has 16 amino acids. With 6 bases clipped from V and 5 bases from J, the junction kept 9 bases outside the gene matches. The CDR3 DNA reads TGTGCCAGCAGCTACAGCGGGGGGGCCATGACCGGGGAGCTGTTTTTT. It yields the protein CASSYSGGAMTGELFF.

This rearrangement joins TRBV4-3 to TRBJ2-1, with TRBD2 matching over 15 bases. V was clipped by 0 bases and J by 15 bases; unmatched bases: 15. The germline V gene has CDR1 LGHNA and CDR2 YSLEER. The CDR3 has 18 amino acids. CDR3 in amino acids: CASSQDASRGTSGGYPFF. DNA for the CDR3: TGCGCCAGCAGCCAAGATGCTTCTCGAGGGACTAGCGGGGGGTATCCGTTCTTC.

The rearrangement uses TRBV19 and TRBJ2-3, with TRBD1 matching 11 bases. The CDR3 has 16 residues. Germline lookup yields CDR1 LNHDA and CDR2 SQIVND (reference sequence). The V gene end was trimmed by 5 bases and the J gene end by 4 bases; junction bases not matched to a gene: 8. Here the CDR3 reads CASSVTPGQGADTQYF. CDR3 DNA: TGTGCCAGTAGTGTAACTCCGGGACAGGGGGCAGATACGCAGTATTTT.

The CDR3 sequence is CASSPLAGTYNEQFF. CDR3 nucleotide sequence: TGTGCCAGCAGCCCTTTAGCCGGGACTTACAATGAGCAGTTCTTC. The V and J genes are TRBV3-1 (or the pseudogene TRBV3-2) and TRBJ2-1; TRBD2 might be the D (6 bases). V lost 4 bases to trimming and J lost 4 bases, with 14 bases between them. The CDR3 has 15 residues. Germline CDR1 is LGHDT and CDR2 is YNNKEL (reference sequence).

This clone is a singleton in its sample. The chain recombines TRBV7-2 with TRBJ2-1, with 7 bases aligning to TRBD2. Germline V lookup: CDR1 SGHTA, CDR2 FQGNSA. This CDR3 spans 13 amino acids. The J segment lost 8 bases and the V segment lost 3 bases, leaving 4 bases of the junction unmatched. The CDR3: CASSFRGDDEQFF. CDR3 nucleotide sequence: TGTGCCAGCAGCTTCCGGGGGGACGATGAGCAGTTCTTC.

The gene calls are TRBV7-2 and TRBJ2-2, with 12 bases identical to TRBD2. CDR3 length: 16 residues. V lost 3 bases and J lost 4; bases outside the gene matches: 3. From germline, CDR1 is SGHTA and CDR2 FQGNSA. The CDR3 sequence is CASSFQLAGGTGELFF. CDR3 nucleotides: TGTGCCAGCAGCTTCCAACTAGCGGGGGGCACCGGGGAGCTGTTTTTT.

The chain couples TRBV6-6 to TRBJ1-5, with no clear D. Trimming took off 5 bases at V and 5 bases at J, with 10 bases between the two ends. CDR1 is MNHNY and CDR2 is SVGAGI in the germline V gene (reference sequence). CDR3 length: 13 residues. The CDR3 nucleotides read TGTGCCAGCAGTCCCGACACACATCAGCCCCAGCATTTT. It codes for CASSPDTHQPQHF.

This CDR3 is CASSPTQRGNNEQFF. The CDR3 DNA reads as TGTGCCAGCAGCCCGACCCAGCGCGGGAACAATGAGCAGTTCTTC. V and J are TRBV7-2 and TRBJ2-1; a weak D match, TRBD2 (6 bases). Looked up from germline, CDR1 is SGHTA and CDR2 is FQGNSA. V was trimmed by 5 bases and J by 5 bases, leaving 16 bases between them. There are 15 residues in the CDR3.